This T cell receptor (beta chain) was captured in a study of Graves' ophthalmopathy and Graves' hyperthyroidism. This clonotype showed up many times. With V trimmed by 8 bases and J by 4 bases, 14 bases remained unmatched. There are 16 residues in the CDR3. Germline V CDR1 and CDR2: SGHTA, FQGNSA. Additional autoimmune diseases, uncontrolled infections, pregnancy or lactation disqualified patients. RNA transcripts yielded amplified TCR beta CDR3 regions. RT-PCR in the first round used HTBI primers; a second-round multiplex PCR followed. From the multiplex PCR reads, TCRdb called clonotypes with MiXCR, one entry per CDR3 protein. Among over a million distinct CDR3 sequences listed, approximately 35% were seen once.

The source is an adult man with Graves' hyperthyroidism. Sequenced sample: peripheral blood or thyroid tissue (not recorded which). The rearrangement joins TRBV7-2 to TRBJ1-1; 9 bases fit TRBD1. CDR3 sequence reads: CASGRQGGGLSTEAFF. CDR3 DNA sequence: TGTGCCAGCGGAAGACAGGGGGGGGGTTTGAGCACTGAAGCTTTCTTT.